These T cell receptor beta chains were read from a single sample in a study of cytomegalovirus exposure and HLA in healthy donors. Produced via immunoSEQ multiplex PCR; TCRdb's table is partial and in-frame only. Seen here are over 75,000 clones, 77% observed once, and the top ten hold approximately 7.4%. The sequenced sample was PBMCs. The receptors here all came from a man aged 45-60 years in good health and CMV-seropositive. Each CDR3 is given with its conserved first and last residue. Each record gives: V gene, CDR3 protein.

V gene: TRBV4-1; CDR3 protein: CASSQEPSVTLAYNEQFF
V gene: TRBV9; CDR3 protein: CASSATSSSYNEQFF
V gene: TRBV7-9; CDR3 protein: CASSSGQGSFF
V gene: TRBV19; CDR3 protein: CASSKDRGDTGELFF
V gene: TRBV12-5; CDR3 protein: CASGRPWQGACGYTF
V gene: TRBV25-1; CDR3 protein: CASSLSFETQYF
V gene: TRBV5-1; CDR3 protein: CASSLASGQGTSPLHF
V gene: TRBV7-9; CDR3 protein: CASSRGGSSGNTIYF
V gene: TRBV7-8; CDR3 protein: CASSLVGTSNGYPF
V gene: TRBV5-5; CDR3 protein: CASSFDQGMTRYTF
V gene: TRBV4-3; CDR3 protein: CASSQGTGGGESYEQYF
V gene: TRBV9; CDR3 protein: CASSVAASGANTQYF
V gene: TRBV28; CDR3 protein: CASSFFGQGESQPQHF
V gene: TRBV6-1; CDR3 protein: CASSGISGGITISGEQFF
V gene: TRBV7-3; CDR3 protein: CASSYGGPTDTQYF
V gene: TRBV7-2; CDR3 protein: CASSISGGAGQPQHF
V gene: TRBV29-1; CDR3 protein: CSVRVTEAFF
V gene: TRBV5-1; CDR3 protein: CASSLGGPYEQYF
V gene: TRBV7-7; CDR3 protein: CASSLAGQGELFF
V gene: TRBV4-3; CDR3 protein: CASSQDGGSGYGYTF
V gene: TRBV5-6; CDR3 protein: CASSQMNTEAFF
V gene: TRBV5-4; CDR3 protein: CASRDSVNTEAFF
V gene: TRBV7-9; CDR3 protein: CASSFVTGQGYTEAFF
V gene: TRBV30; CDR3 protein: CAWSVLRLSSGNTIYF
V gene: TRBV6-5; CDR3 protein: CATKERNYGYPF
V gene: TRBV29-1; CDR3 protein: CSGFGGAGNEQFF
V gene: TRBV7-2; CDR3 protein: CASSLRLGGASDTQYF
V gene: TRBV6-5; CDR3 protein: CASSYSIRRVNSPLNF
V gene: TRBV5-4; CDR3 protein: CASSSQGKWDEKLFF
V gene: TRBV21-1; CDR3 protein: CASRTSEEPTNTEAFF
V gene: TRBV7-2; CDR3 protein: CASSLFGTGSDQPQHF
V gene: TRBV5-5; CDR3 protein: CASSLDSESSYNSPLHF
V gene: TRBV19; CDR3 protein: CASSKAGTGFSGANVLTF
V gene: TRBV27; CDR3 protein: CASSRDRNAYEQYF
V gene: TRBV6-5; CDR3 protein: CASLGQPNTGELFF
V gene: TRBV9; CDR3 protein: CASSRRTSGGRDEQYF
V gene: TRBV5-6; CDR3 protein: CASSFGDTSYEQYF
V gene: TRBV4-2; CDR3 protein: CASSVQSGTSGVSEQFF
V gene: TRBV15; CDR3 protein: CATSSSRGSSYNEQFF
V gene: TRBV10-3; CDR3 protein: CAISEVTANTEAFF
V gene: TRBV4-1; CDR3 protein: CASSREGSLAGARGDTQYF
V gene: TRBV5-1; CDR3 protein: CASSGAGQTHNEKLFF
V gene: TRBV19; CDR3 protein: CATSGTGALGEQFF
V gene: TRBV7-8; CDR3 protein: CASSLALGRTEAFF
V gene: TRBV5-1; CDR3 protein: CASSLRTSGGNEQFF
V gene: TRBV14; CDR3 protein: CASSQSSGLAYEQYF
V gene: TRBV7-2; CDR3 protein: CASSLERENTEAFF
V gene: TRBV6-1; CDR3 protein: CASYDREASQPQHF
V gene: TRBV6-1; CDR3 protein: CATSGTRAAQNF